This T cell receptor (beta chain) originates from a study of blood T cell repertoires in COVID-19. Study information: From the United States, Italy and Spain came samples of acute and convalescent COVID-19. PBMCs, B-cell-depleted T cells, or T cells provided the cDNA or gDNA that made up the material.

Authors' processing steps: For nucleated cells, counts were estimated from reference gene primer amplification. This table comes from immunoSEQ multiplex PCR, and its TCRdb copy is limited to in-frame clones, with some not included. That table gives V, J and clone size, and the DNA gave D and trimming. The table has 140,000 or so clones, 70% to 80% seen once. Germline V gene sequence: CDR1 WSHSY, CDR2 SAAADI. V shed 0 bases and J shed 11 bases, with 20 bases lying between them. The CDR3 contains 17 residues. V is TRBV10-2 and J is TRBJ1-6; maybe TRBD1 (5 bases). Sequencing was performed on peripheral blood. The clonotype originates from a man aged 50-60 years with acute or convalescent COVID-19. CDR3: CASSESWMRTSGPPLHF. As DNA, the CDR3 is TGCGCCAGCAGTGAGTCATGGATGCGGACCTCAGGGCCACCCCTCCACTTT.